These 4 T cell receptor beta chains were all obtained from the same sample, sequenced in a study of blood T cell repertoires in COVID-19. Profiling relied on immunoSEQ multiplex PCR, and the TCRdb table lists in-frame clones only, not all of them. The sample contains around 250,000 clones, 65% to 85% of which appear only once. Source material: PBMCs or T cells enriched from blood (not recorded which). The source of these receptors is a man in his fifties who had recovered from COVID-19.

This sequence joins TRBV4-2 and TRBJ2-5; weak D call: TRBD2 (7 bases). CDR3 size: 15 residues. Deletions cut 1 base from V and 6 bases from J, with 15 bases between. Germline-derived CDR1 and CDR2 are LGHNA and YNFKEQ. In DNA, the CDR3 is TGTGCCAGCAGCCAAGGAGGGGGGGTGGGCAAGACCCAGTACTTC. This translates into CASSQGGGVGKTQYF.

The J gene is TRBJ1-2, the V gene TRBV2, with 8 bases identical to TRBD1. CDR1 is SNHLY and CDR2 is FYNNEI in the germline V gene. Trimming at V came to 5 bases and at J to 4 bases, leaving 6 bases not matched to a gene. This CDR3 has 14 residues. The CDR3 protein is CASSSGGSPYGYTF. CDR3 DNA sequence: TGTGCCAGCAGTTCAGGGGGCTCCCCCTATGGCTACACCTTC.

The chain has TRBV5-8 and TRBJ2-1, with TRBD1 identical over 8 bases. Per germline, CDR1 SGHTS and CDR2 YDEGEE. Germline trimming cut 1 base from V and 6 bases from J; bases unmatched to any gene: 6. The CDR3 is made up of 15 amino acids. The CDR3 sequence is CASSLPTGGFNEQFF. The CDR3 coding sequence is TGTGCCAGCAGCTTGCCCACAGGGGGGTTCAATGAGCAGTTCTTC.

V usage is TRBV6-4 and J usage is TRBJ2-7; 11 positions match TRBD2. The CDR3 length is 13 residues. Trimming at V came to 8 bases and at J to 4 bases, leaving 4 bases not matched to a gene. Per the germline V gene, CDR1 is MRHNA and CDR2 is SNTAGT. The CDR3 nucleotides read TGTGCCAGCTTCCCTAGCGGGAGGTACGAGCAGTACTTC. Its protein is CASFPSGRYEQYF.